This entry lists 31 T cell receptor beta chains sequenced from one sample in a study of blood T cell repertoires in COVID-19. Profiling relied on immunoSEQ multiplex PCR, and the TCRdb table lists in-frame clones only, not all of them. The sample includes 55,000 or so clones, 65% to 80% of them seen just once. The source material was peripheral blood. The receptor source for this set is a man in his thirties or forties with COVID-19, enrolled during active disease.

V gene TRBV6-5 combines with J gene TRBJ2-5; the match to TRBD1 covers 7 bases. Unmatched junction bases numbered 8, after V lost 5 bases and J lost 5 bases. The CDR3 is 14 residues long. Per the germline V gene, CDR1 is MNHEY and CDR2 is SVGAGI. CDR3 protein: CASSHPDRRETQYF. DNA of the CDR3: TGTGCCAGCAGTCACCCGGACAGGCGGGAGACCCAGTACTTC.

The sample holds a few counts of this clone. The V and J genes are TRBV4-1 and TRBJ2-5; the match to TRBD2 covers 12 bases. CDR3 length equals 16 residues. CDR1 and CDR2 (germline): MGHRA, YSYEKL. V dropped 4 bases and J dropped 4; count of bases not matched to a gene: 7. This CDR3 is CASSPLLAGGGETQYF. The DNA of the CDR3 is TGCGCCAGCAGCCCGCTACTAGCGGGGGGAGGAGAGACCCAGTACTTC.

The chain carries TRBV28 and TRBJ1-1; TRBD1 aligns across 7 bases. Unmatched junction bases numbered 11, after V lost 3 bases and J lost 4 bases. Germline-derived CDR1 and CDR2 are MDHEN and SYDVKM. The CDR3 consists of 16 residues. The chain's CDR3 is CASSFHRDSRSTEAFF. In DNA, the CDR3 is TGTGCCAGCAGTTTCCACCGGGACAGCCGATCCACTGAAGCTTTCTTT.

V gene TRBV7-8 combines with J gene TRBJ2-1, with 13 bases matching TRBD2. The CDR3 covers 17 residues. V dropped 5 bases and J dropped 2; count of bases not matched to a gene: 6. CDR1 and CDR2 from the germline V gene are SGHVS and FQNEAQ. The DNA of the CDR3 is TGTGCCAGCAGCCCTCCGGGACTAGCGGGACCCTACAATGAGCAGTTCTTC. Amino acid sequence: CASSPPGLAGPYNEQFF.

The rearrangement links TRBV27 to TRBJ2-1; TRBD2 aligns across 14 bases. The V and J ends lost 1 base and 7 bases, in that order; junction bases with no gene match: 12. Per germline, CDR1 MNHEY and CDR2 SMNVEV (reference sequence). The CDR3 is 19 amino acids. CDR3 amino acids: CASSLYGAPGTSGRNEQFF. CDR3 DNA sequence: TGTGCCAGCAGTTTATACGGGGCCCCGGGGACTAGCGGGAGAAATGAGCAGTTCTTC.

The chain is built from TRBV28 and TRBJ1-1; D possibly corresponds to TRBD1 (6 bases). The CDR3 contains 14 residues. Germline CDR1 and CDR2: MDHEN and SYDVKM. V shed 2 bases and J shed 10 bases, with 17 bases lying between them. CDR3 loop: CASSLRTAAGGAFF. The CDR3 nucleotides are TGTGCCAGCAGTTTACGGACAGCCGCCGGAGGAGCTTTCTTT.

The chain has TRBV5-1 and TRBJ1-1; 8 nucleotides align to TRBD1. V was pared by 0 bases and J by 6 bases, with 7 bases of the junction left unmatched. CDR3 length: 15 residues. Germline V gene sequence: CDR1 SGHRS, CDR2 YFSETQ. The CDR3 spells CASSLGTGYQPEAFF. The CDR3 bases are TGCGCCAGCAGCTTGGGGACAGGGTATCAGCCTGAAGCTTTCTTT.

The genes are TRBV6-2 or TRBV6-3 and TRBJ1-2, with D tentatively TRBD1 (6 bases). This CDR3 is built from 14 residues. Per the germline V gene, CDR1 is MNHEY and CDR2 is SVGEGT. V dropped 0 bases and J dropped 4 bases, with 9 bases sitting between them. The CDR3 bases are TGTGCCAGCAGTTACTCTCAGGGGAGCTATGGCTACACCTTC. Its protein is CASSYSQGSYGYTF.

The chain's CDR3 is CASSYGGSGQETQYF. Here the CDR3 DNA reads TGTGCCAGCAGTTACGGCGGTAGCGGTCAAGAGACCCAGTACTTC. The rearrangement links TRBV6-2 or TRBV6-3 to TRBJ2-5, with TRBD2 as a possible D gene (6 bases). Trimming removed 2 bases at V and 2 bases at J, with 12 bases between. In germline, CDR1 is MNHEY, CDR2 SVGEGT. The CDR3 length is 15 residues.

This sequence joins TRBV4-1 and TRBJ2-7; a possible D gene is TRBD1 (6 bases). The CDR3 loop spans 14 amino acids. Germline assignment: CDR1 MGHRA and CDR2 YSYEKL. Deletions cut 0 bases from V and 6 bases from J, with 12 bases between. In nucleotides, the CDR3 is TGCGCCAGCAGCCAAGAACAGGGTTCACGCGAGCAGTACTTC. This translates into CASSQEQGSREQYF.

V gene TRBV7-2 combines with J gene TRBJ2-2, with a tentative D call TRBD2 (6 bases). Germline V CDR1 and CDR2: SGHTA, FQGNSA. This CDR3 region has 16 residues. V was shortened by 1 base and J by 6 bases, with 15 bases between the two germline ends. The CDR3 nucleotides are TGTGCCAGCAGCTTAGAATTGGCTCGCGGGGCCGGGGAGCTGTTTTTT. Its translation is CASSLELARGAGELFF.

The chain couples TRBV11-2 to TRBJ2-3; 8 bases agree with TRBD2. In germline, CDR1 is SGHAT, CDR2 FQNNGV. V lost 1 base and J lost 6; bases outside the gene matches: 12. The CDR3 runs to 17 residues. The CDR3 DNA follows: TGTGCCAGCAGCTTAGCTCGCGGAGCGGGAGCTAGGGATACGCAGTATTTT. Residues: CASSLARGAGARDTQYF.

V usage is TRBV5-8 and J usage is TRBJ1-3; D gene uncertain. The CDR3 contains 16 residues. Between the trimmed V and J ends, which lost 4 bases and 0 bases, there was a span of 14 bases. Germline V gene sequence: CDR1 SGHTS, CDR2 YDEGEE. CDR3 nucleotides: TGTGCCAGCAGCAGAGGGTGGAGGGTCTCTGGAAACACCATATATTTT. Its protein is CASSRGWRVSGNTIYF.

This clone was counted between two and nine times. The V and J genes are TRBV12-5 and TRBJ1-6; perhaps TRBD1 as D (5 bases). V lost 6 bases, J lost 10 bases, and 16 bases lay in between. The CDR3 spans 14 residues. Germline CDR1 reads LGHNT; CDR2 reads FRNRAP. As DNA, the CDR3 is TGTGCTAGTGGGATATGGGGGGAGAGGTCACCCCTCCACTTT. Translating gives CASGIWGERSPLHF. The full variable domain, its missing parts supplied by reference TRBV12-5 and TRBJ1-6, is DARVTQTPRHKVTEMGQEVTMRCQPILGHNTVFWYRQTMMQGLELLAYFRNRAPLDDSGMPKDRFSAEMPDATLATLKIQPSEPRDSAVYFCASGIWGERSPLHFGNGTRLTVT.

The CDR3 DNA sequence: TGCGCCAGCAGCTTTATTTCACAGGGGAGTTCACCCCTCCACTTT. Its translation is CASSFISQGSSPLHF. V gene TRBV5-1 combines with J gene TRBJ1-6; 7 positions match TRBD1. The junction had 8 bases not matched to a gene; V was cut back by 2 bases and J by 9 bases. Per germline, CDR1 SGHRS and CDR2 YFSETQ. This CDR3 has 15 residues.

This chain joins TRBV4-1 and TRBJ1-1, with 8 bases that match TRBD1. The ends lost 5 bases at V and 0 bases at J; junction bases unmatched: 2. Germline CDR1 is MGHRA and CDR2 is YSYEKL. This CDR3 comprises 14 residues. The chain's CDR3 is CASSDRGMNTEAFF. CDR3 nucleotide sequence: TGCGCCAGCAGCGACAGGGGAATGAACACTGAAGCTTTCTTT.

The J gene is TRBJ2-1, the V gene TRBV28; D might be TRBD2 (5 bases). Germline-derived CDR1 and CDR2 are MDHEN and SYDVKM. V was cut by 3 bases and J by 10 bases, with 16 bases left in between. The CDR3 spans 14 residues. CDR3 sequence (DNA): TGTGCCAGCAGTTTCCGGGGTCTGGTGAGGGAGCAGTTCTTC. Protein sequence: CASSFRGLVREQFF.

The J gene is TRBJ2-7, the V gene TRBV7-2, with D tentatively TRBD1 (6 bases). CDR3 length equals 17 residues. V lost 1 base and J 2 bases, leaving 18 bases between the germline ends. Germline V gives CDR1 SGHTA, CDR2 FQGNSA. The CDR3 region has the DNA TGTGCCAGCAGCTTAGACGGCAGTTCAGGGGTCGCCTACGAGCAGTACTTC. Amino acid sequence: CASSLDGSSGVAYEQYF.

The chain is built from TRBV7-9 and TRBJ1-5, with D perhaps TRBD1 (5 bases). The V end lost 1 base, the J end lost 3 bases, and 7 bases lay between the germline ends. The CDR3 has 14 residues. Germline values: CDR1 SEHNR, CDR2 FQNEAQ (reference sequence). CDR3 sequence (DNA): TGTGCCAGCAGCTTAGGGGGCGACAATCAGCCCCAGCATTTT. Protein product: CASSLGGDNQPQHF.

The V gene is TRBV27, the J gene TRBJ2-7, with TRBD2 matching over 8 bases. The ends lost 3 bases at V and 2 bases at J; junction bases unmatched: 3. Per the germline V gene, CDR1 is MNHEY and CDR2 is SMNVEV (reference sequence). The CDR3 has 14 amino acids. Here the CDR3 DNA reads TGTGCCAGCAGTTTCACAGCGGGGGCCTACGAGCAGTACTTC. Translated: CASSFTAGAYEQYF.

V and J are TRBV27 and TRBJ1-5, with D tentatively TRBD1 (6 bases). CDR1 and CDR2 (germline): MNHEY, SMNVEV (reference sequence). The V end lost 3 bases, the J end lost 0 bases, and 21 bases lay between the germline ends. The length of the CDR3 is 19 residues. This chain's CDR3 is CASSLRGTRLSISNQPQHF. The CDR3 nucleotides read TGTGCCAGCAGTTTGCGTGGGACAAGGTTGTCGATTAGCAATCAGCCCCAGCATTTT.

The chain couples TRBV4-3 to TRBJ2-5; perhaps TRBD2 as D (6 bases). The CDR3 extends over 15 amino acids. Germline CDR1 LGHNA, CDR2 YSLEER. V lost 1 base and J lost 2, with 11 bases in between. CDR3 in amino acids: CASSQGIGTQETQYF. For the CDR3, the DNA is TGCGCCAGCAGCCAAGGAATAGGGACTCAAGAGACCCAGTACTTC.

The chain couples TRBV5-8 to TRBJ2-3; 8 bases align to TRBD2. V was pared by 7 bases and J by 2 bases, with 15 bases of the junction left unmatched. CDR1 and CDR2 (germline): SGHTS, YDEGEE. This CDR3 has 17 amino acids. The CDR3 protein is CASCSLLTSVNTDTQYF. Here the CDR3 DNA reads TGTGCCAGCTGCAGCTTGTTGACTAGCGTCAACACAGATACGCAGTATTTT.

The V call is TRBV15, the J call TRBJ1-2; D perhaps matches TRBD1 (5 bases). The germline CDR1 and CDR2 sequences are LNHNV and YYDKDF (reference sequence). CDR3 length: 14 residues. V lost 4 bases and J lost 2, with 11 bases in between. The CDR3 region has the DNA TGTGCCACCAGCACCCGGGGGGTCAACTATGGCTACACCTTC. It yields the protein CATSTRGVNYGYTF.

V gene TRBV5-1 combines with J gene TRBJ2-3; 9 nucleotides align to TRBD1. CDR1 and CDR2 (germline): SGHRS, YFSETQ. V lost 4 bases to trimming and J lost 2 bases; unmatched junction nucleotides: 11. CDR3 size: 17 residues. The CDR3 region is CASSTGTGPSLTDTQYF. Written as DNA, the CDR3 is TGCGCCAGCAGCACCGGGACAGGGCCCTCTCTCACAGATACGCAGTATTTT.

This sequence joins TRBV10-3 and TRBJ2-1; TRBD2 might be the D (5 bases). The CDR3 sequence is 13 residues long. V shed 0 bases and J shed 9 bases, with 9 bases lying between them. The germline V gene encodes CDR1 ENHRY and CDR2 SYGVKD. The CDR3, as DNA: TGTGCCATCAGTGAGTCGCCGGAGGCTGAGCAGTTCTTC. This sequence encodes CAISESPEAEQFF.

The V gene is TRBV6-5, the J gene TRBJ1-6, with no clear D. Germline V gene data show CDR1 as MNHEY and CDR2 as SVGAGI. The germline V and J ends were trimmed by 6 bases and 9 bases, with 3 bases remaining between them. CDR3 size: 10 residues. The CDR3 DNA is TGTGCCAGCAGGAGTTCACCCCTCCACTTT. Its protein product is CASRSSPLHF.

The chain links TRBV2 to TRBJ1-2; TRBD1 is a possible D gene (6 bases). The V end was cut by 11 bases, the J end by 5 bases, with 18 bases between. CDR3 length equals 13 residues. Per germline, CDR1 SNHLY and CDR2 FYNNEI. DNA of the CDR3: TGTGCCGGCCAGTGGGGGGGCGAATATGGCTACACCTTC. This sequence encodes CAGQWGGEYGYTF.

The chain combines TRBV19 with TRBJ1-1, with 8 bases identical to TRBD1. With V trimmed by 3 bases and J by 0 bases, 15 bases remained unmatched. This CDR3 has 19 residues. CDR1 is LNHDA, CDR2 SQIVND, per germline (reference sequence). CDR3 bases: TGTGCCAGTAGTATGTACAGCCCTAGGACAGGGTACCTGAACACTGAAGCTTTCTTT. Translated, it gives CASSMYSPRTGYLNTEAFF.

The rearrangement links TRBV19 to TRBJ2-2, with a tentative D call TRBD1 (6 bases). Germline V gene lookup returns CDR1 LNHDA and CDR2 SQIVND (reference sequence). The CDR3 contains 15 residues. V was trimmed by 5 bases and J by 0 bases, leaving 10 bases between them. DNA of the CDR3: TGTGCCAGTAGTCACAGGGATTCGAACACCGGGGAGCTGTTTTTT. This translates into CASSHRDSNTGELFF.

The count of this clone is one. V usage is TRBV28 and J usage is TRBJ2-3, with 7 bases identical to TRBD1. Germline loops: CDR1 MDHEN, CDR2 SYDVKM. Trimming cost V 5 bases and J 6 bases; bases outside gene matches: 8. The CDR3 consists of 14 residues. The CDR3 spells CASSGNRGFDTQYF. Written as DNA, the CDR3 is TGTGCCAGCAGTGGGAACAGGGGATTTGATACGCAGTATTTT.